Listed below are T cell receptor beta chains from one sample, sequenced in a study of CD8 T cells in ankylosing spondylitis. One entry per CDR3 protein, called by TCRdb with MiXCR from the 5' RACE reads. The top ten clones hold 4% to 5% of a sample with about 250,000 distinct CDR3 sequences, roughly a third of them seen once. Sequencing input: blood, either unsorted or a sorted T cell fraction (not recorded which). These receptors originate from a male donor with ankylosing spondylitis or in good health (not recorded which). CDR3s include the opening cysteine and the closing phenylalanine or tryptophan. Each record gives: V gene, clone size, D gene, J gene, CDR3 DNA, CDR3 protein. The D gene is left open where the match is weak. The size entry is marked missing in some rows and otherwise reads once, few, many or a size class.

TRBV29-1	NA	NA	TRBJ2-7	TGCAGCGTTGAAAGTCCAGTATCCTACGAGCAGTACTTC	CSVESPVSYEQYF
TRBV4-1	few	NA	TRBJ2-7	TGCGCCAGCAGCAGGGTGGGGGCGGGCGAGCAGTACTTC	CASSRVGAGEQYF
TRBV6-7	many	TRBD1	TRBJ2-6	TGTGCCAGCAGTCAGAACAGGGGTTTGTCAGCTGGGGCCAACGTCCTGACTTTC	CASSQNRGLSAGANVLTF
TRBV10-2	NA	TRBD2	TRBJ2-5	TGCGCCAGCGGCGGGGGGGCCGGGGAGACCCAGTACTTC	CASGGGAGETQYF
TRBV5-5	NA	NA	TRBJ2-3	TGTGCCAGCAGCTTTCAGGGGACCACAGATACGCAGTATTTT	CASSFQGTTDTQYF
TRBV20-1	few	TRBD2	TRBJ2-1	TGCAGTGCTAGAGAGGCGGGGGGGCCCCGGTCCAATGAGCAGTTCTTC	CSAREAGGPRSNEQFF
TRBV28	NA	NA	TRBJ1-5	TGTGCCAGCACCGACCTGGGGGACAGCAATCAGCCCCAGCATTTT	CASTDLGDSNQPQHF
TRBV2	NA	TRBD2	TRBJ2-7	TGTGCCAGCAGTGTGCTAGCGGTGGCGCAGTACTTC	CASSVLAVAQYF
TRBV12-3/TRBV12-4	NA	TRBD2	TRBJ2-3	TGTGCCAGCCGCGGACTAGCGGGGGCTAGCCCAGATACGCAGTATTTT	CASRGLAGASPDTQYF
TRBV29-1	many	NA	TRBJ2-5	TGCAGCGTGCACACACCCACCCAAGAGACCCAGTACTTC	CSVHTPTQETQYF
TRBV7-9	NA	NA	TRBJ2-7	TGTGCCAGCAGCTCCACAGGAGGGGGCGAGCAGTACTTC	CASSSTGGGEQYF
TRBV29-1	many	TRBD1	TRBJ2-7	TGCAGCGTTCAACTCGGGACAGGTAACGAGCAGTACTTC	CSVQLGTGNEQYF
TRBV12-3/TRBV12-4	NA	TRBD1	TRBJ1-2	TGTGCCAGCAGTTTACGCTTCACCGACAGGGCTGGCTACACCTTC	CASSLRFTDRAGYTF
TRBV20-1	NA	NA	TRBJ2-7	TGCAGTGCTAGACTGGGCGGGGGCTCCGGCTACGAGCAGTACTTC	CSARLGGGSGYEQYF
TRBV5-6	NA	NA	TRBJ2-7	TGTGCCCTCAGCGGTCGACGGTACGAGCAGTACTTC	CALSGRRYEQYF
TRBV5-1	few	NA	TRBJ2-7	TGCGCCAGCAGCTTGAGATGGGGCTCCTACGAGCAGTACTTC	CASSLRWGSYEQYF
TRBV29-1	few	NA	TRBJ1-4	TGCAGCGTTAAAAGTGCGGCTAATGAAAAACTGTTTTTT	CSVKSAANEKLFF
TRBV10-3	once	TRBD1	TRBJ1-1	TGTGCCAGCGACAGGGGTGATGACACTGAAGCTTTCTTT	CASDRGDDTEAFF
TRBV6-5	NA	NA	TRBJ2-7	TGTGCCAGCAGTTACGACACGACAGGAACCTCCTACGAGCAGTACTTC	CASSYDTTGTSYEQYF
TRBV5-6	once	NA	TRBJ2-3	TGTGCCAGCAGCTTGGGGCAGGGCTATCCCACAGATACGCAGTATTTT	CASSLGQGYPTDTQYF
TRBV20-1	many	NA	TRBJ1-5	TGCAGTGCTATCAGAACGAATAGCAATCAGCCCCAGCATTTT	CSAIRTNSNQPQHF
TRBV15	NA	TRBD2	TRBJ2-7	TGTGCCACCAGCAGACTAGCGGGGGCCCAACACGAGCAGTACTTC	CATSRLAGAQHEQYF
TRBV20-1	few	TRBD1	TRBJ1-5	TGCAGTGCTAGACAGGACAGGGTGGGTCAGCCCCAGCATTTT	CSARQDRVGQPQHF
TRBV24-1	NA	NA	TRBJ1-2	TGTGCCACCAGTGATTTCGAGGGCACGGAGGGCTACACCTTC	CATSDFEGTEGYTF
TRBV20-1	few	TRBD2	TRBJ2-1	TGCAGTGCTGAGACTAGCGGGGGGGCCTCCTACAATGAGCAGTTCTTC	CSAETSGGASYNEQFF
TRBV6-1	NA	NA	TRBJ2-3	TGTGCCAGCCCTACGGGACAGCGGGGGAACCACACGGATACGCAGTATTTT	CASPTGQRGNHTDTQYF
TRBV20-1	few	NA	TRBJ2-6	TGCAGTGCTAGAGATCCCAGGACAGAAAGGGGGGCCAACGTCCTGACTTTC	CSARDPRTERGANVLTF
TRBV7-2	NA	NA	TRBJ2-3	TGTGCCAGCAGCGCGACGGGCGTTGGCACAGATACGCAGTATTTT	CASSATGVGTDTQYF
TRBV5-1	NA	TRBD2	TRBJ2-3	TGCGCCAGCAGCTTGGAACTACAGCGGCGGGGGGAATACACAGATACGCAGTATTTT	CASSLELQRRGEYTDTQYF
TRBV12-3/TRBV12-4	NA	NA	TRBJ2-5	TGTGCCAGCAGCACCCCCGAGGGGTACCAAGAGACCCAGTACTTC	CASSTPEGYQETQYF
TRBV3-1	NA	TRBD2	TRBJ2-2	TGTGCCAGCAGCCAAGGACTAGCGGGGGGAACCGGGGAGCTGTTTTTT	CASSQGLAGGTGELFF
TRBV29-1	NA	TRBD2	TRBJ2-7	TGCAGCGTTGTGCGGGGGGCAGGTAGCGACGAGCAGTACTTC	CSVVRGAGSDEQYF
TRBV7-8	NA	NA	TRBJ2-5	TGTGCCAGCGTTGCCGGGCGCGATCGAGAGACCCAGTACTTC	CASVAGRDRETQYF
TRBV10-3	NA	NA	TRBJ1-2	TGTGCCATCAGTGAGAGCAGGGGTACTAACTATGGCTACACCTTC	CAISESRGTNYGYTF
TRBV10-3	few	TRBD2	TRBJ2-1	TGTGCCATCGCGGGGGATACCTCCTACAATGAGCAGTTCTTC	CAIAGDTSYNEQFF
TRBV7-7	many	TRBD2	TRBJ2-1	TGTGCCAGCAGCCTCACTAGCGGGGGAAACAATGAGCAGTTCTTC	CASSLTSGGNNEQFF
TRBV20-1	NA	NA	TRBJ2-7	TGCAGTGCTAGAGATCTTACGTTCTACGAGCAGTACTTC	CSARDLTFYEQYF
TRBV20-1	NA	NA	TRBJ1-5	TGCAGTGCTAGATCGGCCCGCCTGCTCCCGGGAGGGTATAGCAATCAGCCCCAGCATTTT	CSARSARLLPGGYSNQPQHF
TRBV9	NA	NA	TRBJ2-6	TGTGCCAGCAGCTCACGACTCGTCGCCGGGGCCAACGTCCTGACTTTC	CASSSRLVAGANVLTF
TRBV6-5	few	NA	TRBJ1-2	TGTGCCAGCAGTTACGGCCAGGGGAGTGGGGCTGGCTACACCTTC	CASSYGQGSGAGYTF
TRBV29-1	many	TRBD1	TRBJ2-7	TGCAGCGCTCTGACAGGGGCCTTCGGCGAGCAGTACTTC	CSALTGAFGEQYF
TRBV5-1	NA	NA	TRBJ2-5	TGCGCCAGCAGTGCCGGGGGCATACAAGAGACCCAGTACTTC	CASSAGGIQETQYF
TRBV20-1	few	NA	TRBJ2-7	TGCAGTGCTAGAGTATCGGGGAGCTCCGAGCAGTACTTC	CSARVSGSSEQYF
TRBV2	NA	TRBD2	TRBJ2-3	TGTGCCAGCAGCGGACGTACTAGCGACCCTAGTGCAGATACGCAGTATTTT	CASSGRTSDPSADTQYF
TRBV7-6	NA	NA	TRBJ2-5	TGTGCCAGCAGCTTTCCCCTGGCAGACCAAGAGACCCAGTACTTC	CASSFPLADQETQYF
TRBV10-3	NA	NA	TRBJ2-5	TGTGCCATCAGGGACGGAGAAGAGACCCAGTACTTC	CAIRDGEETQYF
TRBV20-1	few	NA	TRBJ2-5	TGCAGTGCTTGGAGGAGGGGGTTACAAGAGACCCAGTACTTC	CSAWRRGLQETQYF
TRBV9	few	TRBD2	TRBJ2-3	TGTGCCAGCAGCGGTAGCGGGGGGGCAGCAGATACGCAGTATTTT	CASSGSGGAADTQYF
TRBV7-9	NA	TRBD2	TRBJ2-1	TGTGCCAGCACCCCGCTCCGACTAGCGGGGGGGCCTAGCAATGAGCAGTTCTTC	CASTPLRLAGGPSNEQFF
TRBV6-5	few	NA	TRBJ2-7	TGTGCCAGCAGTTACTCAGTCGGGGGCGAGCAGTACTTC	CASSYSVGGEQYF
TRBV10-1	NA	NA	TRBJ2-2	TGCGCCAGCAGTTCAATGGCCGGGGCCTACACCGGGGAGCTGTTTTTT	CASSSMAGAYTGELFF
TRBV29-1	NA	NA	TRBJ1-1	TGCAGCGTTGTTATGAACACTGAAGCTTTCTTT	CSVVMNTEAFF
TRBV3-1	NA	NA	TRBJ2-1	TGTGCCAGCAGCCAAGCACCGGGGCCGGGGAATGAGCAGTTCTTC	CASSQAPGPGNEQFF
TRBV20-1	few	NA	TRBJ2-7	TGCAGTGCTAGAAAGAGGCGGGGTCCTTCCTACGAGCAGTACTTC	CSARKRRGPSYEQYF
TRBV12-3/TRBV12-4	few	TRBD1	TRBJ2-7	TGTGCCAGCAGTGGGGGACAGGGTGTCTACGAGCAGTACTTC	CASSGGQGVYEQYF
TRBV5-7	NA	NA	TRBJ1-4	TGTGCCACAGACCATCCCGGGACGGGAAAACTGTTTTTT	CATDHPGTGKLFF
TRBV12-3/TRBV12-4	NA	NA	TRBJ1-1	TGTGCCAGCAGTGCGGACACTGAAGCTTTCTTT	CASSADTEAFF